The rows below give T cell receptor beta chains drawn from one sample of a study of blood T cell repertoires in COVID-19. Produced via immunoSEQ multiplex PCR; TCRdb's table is partial and in-frame only. The repertoire holds about 110,000 clones, 85% to 95% seen once, with around 1.2% in the top ten. The sequenced sample consisted of peripheral blood. These receptors all stem from a woman aged 25 to 45 with acute or convalescent COVID-19. The conserved cysteine and the conserved F or W are not part of the CDR3 here.

V	J	CDR3
TRBV6-6	TRBJ2-7	ASSYSVGGIHEQY
TRBV6-2/TRBV6-3	TRBJ1-1	ASSRSQGTEAF
TRBV3-1/TRBV3-2	TRBJ2-2	ASSSSGLAENTGELF
TRBV5-5	TRBJ2-7	ASSSSTVSSYEQY
TRBV5-8	TRBJ1-3	ACDRILRGNTIY
TRBV7-8	TRBJ1-6	ASSLGQNNSPLH
TRBV3-1/TRBV3-2	TRBJ2-1	ASRARYRGNDNEQF
TRBV14	TRBJ2-3	ASSQEGASGGTDTQY
TRBV11-2	TRBJ2-7	ASSPSGGMHEQY
TRBV5-1	TRBJ1-5	ASSPGLQLNQPQH
TRBV3-1/TRBV3-2	TRBJ2-7	ASSQGQGFLEQY
TRBV20-1	TRBJ1-1	SASPRGVNTEAF
TRBV15	TRBJ1-4	ATSREAGRGNEKLF
TRBV27	TRBJ1-5	ASKSGGEDQPQH
TRBV28	TRBJ2-3	ASSFGLVLTDTQY
TRBV4-3	TRBJ1-2	ASSPSFGLQEVRGYT
TRBV6-2/TRBV6-3	TRBJ1-5	ASSYRGYFSGQPQH
TRBV6-5	TRBJ2-7	ASGRNTYEQY
TRBV5-6	TRBJ1-4	ASSSGQPGEKLF
TRBV27	TRBJ2-7	ASSLWVSRGNEQY
TRBV28	TRBJ2-7	ASSLRVPYEQY
TRBV4-3	TRBJ2-7	ASSLNPQSYEQY
TRBV4-1	TRBJ1-1	ASSQDRGQTRPEAF
TRBV28	TRBJ2-7	ASSLGGTVKSYEQY
TRBV19	TRBJ1-2	ASAGIYGYT
TRBV11-3	TRBJ2-1	ASSLDGTGDNYNEQF